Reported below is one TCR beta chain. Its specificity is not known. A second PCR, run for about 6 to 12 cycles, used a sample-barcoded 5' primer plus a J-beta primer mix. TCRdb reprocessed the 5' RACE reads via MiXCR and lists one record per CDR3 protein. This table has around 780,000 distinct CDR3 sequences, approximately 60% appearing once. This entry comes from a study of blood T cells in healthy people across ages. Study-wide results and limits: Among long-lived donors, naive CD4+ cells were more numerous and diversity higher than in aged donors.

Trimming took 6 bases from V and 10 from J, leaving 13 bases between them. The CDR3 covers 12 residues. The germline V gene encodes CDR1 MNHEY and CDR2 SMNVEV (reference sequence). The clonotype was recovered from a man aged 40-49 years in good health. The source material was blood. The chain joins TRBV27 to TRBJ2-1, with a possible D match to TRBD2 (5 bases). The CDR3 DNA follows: TGTGCCAGCAGAAATTGGGAGTGGGAGCAGTTCTTC. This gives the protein CASRNWEWEQFF.